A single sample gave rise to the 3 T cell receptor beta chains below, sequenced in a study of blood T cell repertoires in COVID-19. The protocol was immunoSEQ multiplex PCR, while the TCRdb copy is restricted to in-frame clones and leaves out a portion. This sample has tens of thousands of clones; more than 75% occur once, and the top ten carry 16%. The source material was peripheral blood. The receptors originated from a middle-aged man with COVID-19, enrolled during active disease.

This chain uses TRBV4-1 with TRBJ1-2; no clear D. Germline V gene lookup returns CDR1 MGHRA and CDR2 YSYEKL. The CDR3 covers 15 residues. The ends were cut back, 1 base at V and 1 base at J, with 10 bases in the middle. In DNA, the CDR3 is TGCGCCAGCAGCCAAGGACACCATCTTAACTATGGCTACACCTTC. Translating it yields CASSQGHHLNYGYTF.

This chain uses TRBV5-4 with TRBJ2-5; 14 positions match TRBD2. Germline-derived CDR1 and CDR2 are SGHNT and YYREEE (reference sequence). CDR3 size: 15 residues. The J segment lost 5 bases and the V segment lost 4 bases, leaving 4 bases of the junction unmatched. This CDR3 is CASSPGLAGGETQYF. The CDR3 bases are TGTGCCAGCAGCCCAGGACTAGCGGGGGGTGAGACCCAGTACTTC.

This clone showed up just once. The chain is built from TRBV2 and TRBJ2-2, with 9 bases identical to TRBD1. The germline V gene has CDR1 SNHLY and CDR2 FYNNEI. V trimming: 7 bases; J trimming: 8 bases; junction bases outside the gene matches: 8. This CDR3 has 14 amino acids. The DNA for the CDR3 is TGTGCCAGCACCGGGACAGGGACCGCGGGGGAGCTGTTTTTT. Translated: CASTGTGTAGELFF.